Below are 13 T cell receptor beta chains sequenced from a single sample in a study of PD-1 blockade in classical Hodgkin lymphoma. The assay was immunoSEQ multiplex PCR, and TCRdb's table has in-frame clones only and misses some. The sample gives 35,000 to 50,000 clones, about 70% of which show up once; approximately 3% is in the top ten. Time point meaning: cycle 4 day 1 (C4D1), after five to seven weeks of nivolumab. All the patients suffered relapse after autologous stem cell transplantation, and brentuximab vedotin exposure differed. Sequencing was performed on peripheral blood mononuclear cells (PBMCs), taken before the fourth cycle of nivolumab. The receptors come from a human donor with classical Hodgkin lymphoma.

This clone was counted only a few times. The chain couples TRBV25-1 to TRBJ1-1; D unclear. V shed 1 base and J shed 4 bases, with 13 bases lying between them. The CDR3 covers 15 residues. Germline CDR1 reads MGHDK; CDR2 reads SYGVNS. As DNA, the CDR3 is TGTGCCAGCAGTGAATCGGCAGGAACCCTCACTGAAGCTTTCTTT. Its protein product is CASSESAGTLTEAFF.

The gene calls are TRBV5-8 and TRBJ1-4; 11 nucleotides align to TRBD1. Germline V gene lookup returns CDR1 SGHTS and CDR2 YDEGEE. The CDR3 contains 17 residues. With V trimmed by 5 bases and J by 0 bases, 6 bases remained unmatched. DNA of the CDR3: TGTGCCAGCAGTCGCGGACAGGGGGCCGCAACTAATGAAAAACTGTTTTTT. Amino acids: CASSRGQGAATNEKLFF.

This chain joins TRBV28 and TRBJ2-7; D may correspond to TRBD1 or TRBD2 (6 bases each). Trimming left V 7 bases short and J 9 bases short, with 19 bases between. Looked up from germline, CDR1 is MDHEN and CDR2 is SYDVKM. The CDR3 consists of 13 residues. CDR3 protein: CASKNRDFLGQYF. The CDR3 DNA follows: TGTGCCAGCAAGAACAGGGACTTCCTCGGGCAGTACTTC.

This clone rates as medium-sized (0.01 to 0.1%). CDR3 region: CASSPAQNRPGELFF. CDR3 coding DNA: TGTGCCAGCAGTCCAGCCCAAAATAGGCCCGGGGAGCTGTTTTTT. V is TRBV28 and J is TRBJ2-2; D remains ambiguous. The CDR3 is made up of 15 amino acids. CDR1 and CDR2 (germline): MDHEN, SYDVKM. V was pared by 5 bases and J by 6 bases, with 16 bases between.

This clone was seen just once. This chain uses TRBV7-2 with TRBJ2-5; D unresolved. There are 12 residues in the CDR3. V was pared by 5 bases and J by 9 bases, with 13 bases between. Germline loops: CDR1 SGHTA, CDR2 FQGNSA. The CDR3 protein is CASSPGLTAQYF. The CDR3, as DNA: TGTGCCAGCAGCCCGGGTCTAACGGCCCAGTACTTC.

This clone was observed many times. This chain uses TRBV4-1 with TRBJ2-3; no firm D call. Germline V CDR1 and CDR2: MGHRA, YSYEKL. V gave up 0 bases and J gave up 8 bases, with 15 bases separating them. This CDR3 spans 15 amino acids. The chain's CDR3 is CASSQDRSSWVTQYF. Written as DNA, the CDR3 is TGCGCCAGCAGCCAAGATCGGTCTAGTTGGGTTACGCAGTATTTT.

The chain recombines TRBV4-1 with TRBJ1-5; no reliable D call. CDR1 is MGHRA and CDR2 is YSYEKL in the germline V gene. V lost 1 base to trimming and J lost 5 bases, with 18 bases between them. CDR3 length equals 17 residues. The CDR3: CASSQGPMNSHHQPQHF. DNA for the CDR3: TGCGCCAGCAGCCAAGGGCCCATGAACAGCCATCATCAGCCCCAGCATTTT.

The chain carries TRBV4-1 and TRBJ2-3; TRBD1 is a possible D gene (5 bases). Trimming cost V 3 bases and J 6 bases, with 10 bases left between them. The CDR3 consists of 13 residues. Germline V lookup: CDR1 MGHRA, CDR2 YSYEKL. The CDR3 protein is CASSQLRGDTQYF. CDR3 in DNA: TGCGCCAGCAGCCAGCTAAGGGGTGATACGCAGTATTTT.

V and J are TRBV30 and TRBJ1-4, with D maybe TRBD1 (5 bases). The germline V gene encodes CDR1 GTSNPN and CDR2 SVGIG (reference sequence). Deletions cut 0 bases from V and 4 bases from J, with 12 bases between. The CDR3 totals 15 residues. The CDR3 nucleotides read TGTGCCTGGAGTGTAGGCCGTGGGGGTAATGAAAAACTGTTTTTT. Amino acids: CAWSVGRGGNEKLFF.

As concerns this clone: This same CDR3 is encoded by further DNA sequences in the sample. The rearrangement joins TRBV15 to TRBJ2-7; D is uncertain. The CDR3 is made up of 11 amino acids. V was cut by 1 base and J by 6 bases, with 4 bases left in between. The germline CDR1 and CDR2 sequences are LNHNV and YYDKDF (reference sequence). CDR3 coding DNA: TGTGCCACCAGCAGAGGGCCCGAGCAGTACTTC. It specifies CATSRGPEQYF.

This clone is medium-sized. The chain employs TRBV7-2 and TRBJ1-1, with D unresolved. CDR3 length: 13 amino acids. V was clipped by 5 bases and J by 0 bases, with 7 bases between them. The germline V gene encodes CDR1 SGHTA and CDR2 FQGNSA. In nucleotides, the CDR3 is TGTGCCAGCAGCCCTTATATGAACACTGAAGCTTTCTTT. It translates to CASSPYMNTEAFF.

The genes are TRBV29-1 and TRBJ1-1, with 10 bases identical to TRBD1. With 6 bases clipped from V and 4 bases from J, the junction kept 8 bases outside the gene matches. CDR1 SQVTM and CDR2 ANQGSEA come from the germline V gene. The CDR3 consists of 14 residues. CDR3 loop: CSVLGQGFSTEAFF. Here the CDR3 DNA reads TGCAGCGTCCTGGGACAGGGGTTTAGCACTGAAGCTTTCTTT.

This clone was detected once. The chain combines TRBV7-9 with TRBJ2-2; weak D call: TRBD1 (6 bases). V lost 4 bases to trimming and J lost 3 bases, with 12 bases between them. CDR3 length: 15 amino acids. Germline lookup yields CDR1 SEHNR and CDR2 FQNEAQ (reference sequence). DNA of the CDR3: TGTGCCAGCAGCTCAACAGGGTTGGACACCGGGGAGCTGTTTTTT. This codes for CASSSTGLDTGELFF.